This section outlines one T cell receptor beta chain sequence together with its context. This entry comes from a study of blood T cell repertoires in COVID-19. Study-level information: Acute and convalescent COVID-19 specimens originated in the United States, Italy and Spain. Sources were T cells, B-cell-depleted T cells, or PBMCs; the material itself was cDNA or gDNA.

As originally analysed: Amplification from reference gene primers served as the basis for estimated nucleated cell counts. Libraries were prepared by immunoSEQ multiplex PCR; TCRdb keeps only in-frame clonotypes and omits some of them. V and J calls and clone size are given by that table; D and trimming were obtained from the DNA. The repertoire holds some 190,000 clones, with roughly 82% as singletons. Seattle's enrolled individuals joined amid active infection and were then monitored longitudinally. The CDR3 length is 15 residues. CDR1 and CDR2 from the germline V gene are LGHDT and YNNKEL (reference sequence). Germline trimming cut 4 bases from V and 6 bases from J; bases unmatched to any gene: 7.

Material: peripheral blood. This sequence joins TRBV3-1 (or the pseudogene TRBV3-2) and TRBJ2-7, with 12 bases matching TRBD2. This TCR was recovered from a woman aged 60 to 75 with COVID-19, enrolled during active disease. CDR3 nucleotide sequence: TGTGCCAGCAGCCCACTAGCGGGAGGCCGTCTCGAGCAGTACTTC. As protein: CASSPLAGGRLEQYF.